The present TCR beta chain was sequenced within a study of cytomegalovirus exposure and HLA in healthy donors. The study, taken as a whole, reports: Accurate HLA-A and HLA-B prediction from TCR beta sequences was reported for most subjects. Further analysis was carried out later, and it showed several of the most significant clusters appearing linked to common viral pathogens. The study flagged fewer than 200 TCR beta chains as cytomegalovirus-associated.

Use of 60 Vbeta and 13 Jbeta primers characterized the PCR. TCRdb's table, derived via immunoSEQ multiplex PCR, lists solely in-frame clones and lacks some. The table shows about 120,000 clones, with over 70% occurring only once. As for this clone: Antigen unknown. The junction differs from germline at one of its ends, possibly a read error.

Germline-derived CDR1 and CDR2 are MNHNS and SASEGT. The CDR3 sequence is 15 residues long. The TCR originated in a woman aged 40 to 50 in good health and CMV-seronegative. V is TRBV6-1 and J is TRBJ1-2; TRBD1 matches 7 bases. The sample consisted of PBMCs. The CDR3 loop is CASSRTGEVSYGNTF. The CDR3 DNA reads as TGTGCCAGCAGTCGAACAGGGGAAGTCTCCTATGGCAACACCTTC.